This T cell receptor beta chain was identified during a study of T cell repertoires in cytomegalovirus infection (dated by TCRdb to between 2019 and 2020). A note on the overall study: Peptide stimulations targeted recently identified HLA-C-restricted CMV epitopes, whose presentation resists viral immunomodulation, together with well-studied HLA-B-restricted epitopes. Donor HLA type was relevant to the analysis, because carriage of CMV infection together with the matching HLA type was indicated by public TCR beta signatures.

Only a few counts were recorded for this clonotype. Its cognate antigen has yet to be identified. No base quality information exists; no much larger clone differs at one position. Relative to germline, V is missing 5 bases and J is missing 5 bases, with 8 bases of the junction outside any gene match. CDR1 DFQATT and CDR2 SNEGSKA were looked up in the germline V gene (reference sequence). Spanning cysteine to phenylalanine, the CDR3 consists of 14 amino acids. Only the CDR3 DNA stays, 42 bases, in frame from base 1. TCRdb records Illumina HiSeq 1500 as the sequencer. TCRdb ran its own pipeline on the public reads, namely fastp trimming at Q25 and MiXCR clone calling, and kept in-frame beta chains. Identical CDR3 proteins give one entry, which carries the most common genes and DNA. The sample table shows 250,000 to 300,000 distinct CDR3 sequences, and roughly 21% are seen once. About 21% of the sample rests with the top ten.

The sample's treatment or condition, from its label and the paper: in vitro stimulation with specific CMV peptide epitopes to enrich CMV-specific T cells. General findings and caveats noted by the study authors: The ex vivo response was dominated by HLA-C-restricted CMV-specific TCR beta clonotypes, and the single most frequent clonotype in two of eight donors was supplied by these HLA-C-restricted clonotypes. Cumulative frequency of public TCR beta family members discriminated carriers of CMV infection plus the relevant HLA type in this cohort and an independent approximately 340-donor cohort.

The rearrangement joined TRBV20-1 to TRBJ2-5; TRBD1 matches 10 bases in the middle. Sequencing used cultured PBMCs, obtained from culture after CMV antigen stimulation. The TCR comes from a human donor in good health (CMV status not recorded). Some clones in this sample may be carry-over from other donors' samples. CDR3 protein: CSAGLGTGVETQYF. The DNA reads TGCAGTGCTGGTCTCGGGACAGGGGTTGAGACCCAGTACTTC.